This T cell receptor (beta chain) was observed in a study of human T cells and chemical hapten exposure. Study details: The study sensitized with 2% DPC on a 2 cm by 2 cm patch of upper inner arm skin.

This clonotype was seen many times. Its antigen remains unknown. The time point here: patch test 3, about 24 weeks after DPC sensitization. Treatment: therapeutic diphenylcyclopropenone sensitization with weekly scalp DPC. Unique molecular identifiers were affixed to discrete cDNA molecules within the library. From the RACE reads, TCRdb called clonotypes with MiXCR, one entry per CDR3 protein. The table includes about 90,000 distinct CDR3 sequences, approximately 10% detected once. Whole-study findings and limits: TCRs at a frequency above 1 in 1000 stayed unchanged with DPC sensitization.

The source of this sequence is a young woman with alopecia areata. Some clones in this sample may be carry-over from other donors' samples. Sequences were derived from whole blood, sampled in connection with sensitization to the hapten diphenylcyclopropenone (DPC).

The CDR3: CASSLASAPGAYNEQFF. The CDR3 nucleotides read TGCGCCAGCAGCTTGGCCTCAGCCCCGGGGGCCTACAATGAGCAGTTCTTC. The V and J genes are TRBV5-1 and TRBJ2-1; the D gene is possibly TRBD2 (6 bases). The CDR3 runs 17 residues. V lost 0 bases, J lost 2 bases, and 15 bases lay in between. The germline CDR1 and CDR2 sequences are SGHRS and YFSETQ. Supplemented by reference TRBV5-1 and TRBJ2-1, the full variable domain reads KAGVTQTPRYLIKTRGQQVTLSCSPISGHRSVSWYQQTPGQGLQFLFEYFSETQRNKGNFPGRFSGRQFSNSRSEMNVSTLELGDSALYLCASSLASAPGAYNEQFFGPGTRLTVL.